This TCR beta chain emerged from a study of cytomegalovirus exposure and HLA in healthy donors. The donors gave bone marrow, and they were healthy. Trimming stripped 10 bases from V and 9 bases from J, with 16 bases between. CDR1 and CDR2 (germline): MRHNA, SNTAGT. The CDR3 consists of 11 residues. PCR used 60 Vbeta primers and 13 Jbeta primers. TCRdb's copy holds only in-frame clones and misses some; the assay was immunoSEQ multiplex PCR. The sample has 160,000 or so clones; just over 70% are singletons. The TCR originated in a human donor in good health. What was sequenced was PBMCs. This sequence joins TRBV6-4 and TRBJ2-7; maybe TRBD2 (6 bases). CDR3 in DNA: TGTGCCACCTCGCAAGCGGGCGCGCAGTACTTC. This sequence encodes CATSQAGAQYF.